These 3 T cell receptor beta chains were all obtained from the same sample, sequenced in a study of radiation and T cells in renal cell carcinoma. Time point here: blood 2 weeks post-SBRT. Treatment noted: 15 Gy SBRT to primary tumor, nephrectomy 4 weeks later. Clones were read by immunoSEQ multiplex PCR, and TCRdb kept only the in-frame ones, dropping some. The sample records tens of thousands of clones, around 78% being singletons. The sequenced sample was blood, obtained from a patient whose treatment included radiotherapy and nephrectomy. All receptors come from a man aged 60 to 75 with renal cell carcinoma.

This sequence joins TRBV5-1 and TRBJ2-2; 9 nucleotides align to TRBD1. The CDR3 contains 15 residues. V lost 2 bases to trimming and J lost 5 bases; unmatched junction nucleotides: 4. Germline-derived CDR1 and CDR2 are SGHRS and YFSETQ. The CDR3 loop is CASSLRTGETGELFF. The DNA for the CDR3 is TGCGCCAGCAGCTTACGGACAGGGGAGACCGGGGAGCTGTTTTTT.

This clone showed up just a few times. The chain couples TRBV27 to TRBJ1-5, with a tentative D call TRBD1 (5 bases). This CDR3 contains 14 residues. Looked up from germline, CDR1 is MNHEY and CDR2 is SMNVEV (reference sequence). The V end was cut by 5 bases, the J end by 1 base, with 9 bases between. The CDR3 loop is CASSPQVSNQPQHF. The CDR3 DNA is TGTGCCAGCAGTCCACAGGTGAGCAATCAGCCCCAGCATTTT.

This rearrangement joins TRBV30 to TRBJ2-1, with a possible D match to TRBD2 (6 bases). V dropped 0 bases and J dropped 4 bases, with 10 bases sitting between them. Germline loops: CDR1 GTSNPN, CDR2 SVGIG (reference sequence). The CDR3 loop spans 14 amino acids. In DNA, the CDR3 is TGTGCCTGGAGTGTACAGGCGGGGTACAATGAGCAGTTCTTC. The encoded protein is CAWSVQAGYNEQFF.